The present T cell receptor beta chain was sequenced within a study of blood T cell repertoires in COVID-19. A single count supports this clone. The length of the CDR3 is 14 residues. Germline V gene data show CDR1 as MNHEY and CDR2 as SVGAGI. Trimming stripped 6 bases from V and 1 base from J, with 12 bases between. As processed by the authors: Reference gene primer amplification yielded estimated nucleated cell counts. The assay was immunoSEQ multiplex PCR, and TCRdb's table has in-frame clones only and misses some. The V and J calls and clone size come from that table; D and trimming were worked out from the DNA. The sample records about 240,000 clones, around 90% being singletons.

The genes are TRBV6-5 and TRBJ1-2; no firm D call. Sequencing was performed on peripheral blood. This sequence was found in a woman aged 65 to 85 with active or convalescent COVID-19. In DNA, the CDR3 is TGTGCCAGCAGCCCCCCACGGAGTAACTATGGCTACACCTTC. Encoded protein: CASSPPRSNYGYTF.